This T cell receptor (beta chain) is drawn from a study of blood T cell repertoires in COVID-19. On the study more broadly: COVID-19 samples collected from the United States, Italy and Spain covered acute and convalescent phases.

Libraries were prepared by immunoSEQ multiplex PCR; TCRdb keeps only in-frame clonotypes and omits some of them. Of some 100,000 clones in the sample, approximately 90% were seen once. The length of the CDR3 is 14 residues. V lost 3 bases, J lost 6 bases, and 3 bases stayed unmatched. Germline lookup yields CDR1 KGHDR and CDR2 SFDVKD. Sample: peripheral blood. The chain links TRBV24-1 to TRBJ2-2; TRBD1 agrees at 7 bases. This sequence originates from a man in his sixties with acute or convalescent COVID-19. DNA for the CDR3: TGTGCCACCAGTGATATCAGGGGGTCCGGGGAGCTGTTTTTT. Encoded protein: CATSDIRGSGELFF.